The text below deals with one T cell receptor (beta chain). The data are from a study of technical replicates of blood from several donors. TCRdb keeps only in-frame clones here, not all; method: immunoSEQ multiplex PCR. The sample holds approximately 78,000 clones, roughly 95% seen once. Sample: T cells isolated from PBMCs. This receptor was obtained from a human donor in good health.

In DNA, the CDR3 is TGTGCCAGCAGGCCGGGACAGGGAGGCCAAGCCTACGAGCAGTACTTC. It yields the protein CASRPGQGGQAYEQYF. The chain links TRBV7-9 to TRBJ2-7; 9 bases agree with TRBD1. Per germline, CDR1 SEHNR and CDR2 FQNEAQ (reference sequence). V shed 6 bases, J shed 2 bases, and the junction held 11 bases outside the gene matches. This CDR3 is built from 16 residues. Full variable domain (outside the CDR3, taken from reference TRBV7-9 and TRBJ2-7): DTGVSQNPRHKITKRGQNVTFRCDPISEHNRLYWYRQTLGQGPEFLTYFQNEAQLEKSRLLSDRFSAERPKGSFSTLEIQRTEQGDSAMYLCASRPGQGGQAYEQYFGPGTRLTVT.